The clone carrying this T cell receptor (beta chain) showed up just a few times. This sample stems from a study of T cells of healthy individuals. One entry per CDR3 protein results from TCRdb running MiXCR on the 5' RACE reads. The table records about 82,000 distinct CDR3 sequences, approximately 4.8% of them present only once. The sequence derives from a female donor in good health.

In DNA, the CDR3 is TGTGCCAGCAGACGGCTAGCGGGAGGCGTCAATGAGCAGTTCTTC. Translation: CASRRLAGGVNEQFF. The genes are TRBV11-2 and TRBJ2-1; 11 bases line up with TRBD2. CDR1 is SGHAT, CDR2 FQNNGV, per germline. Germline trimming cut 6 bases from V and 6 bases from J; bases unmatched to any gene: 7. The CDR3 consists of 15 residues. Drawing the rest from reference TRBV11-2 and TRBJ2-1, the complete variable domain is EAGVAQSPRYKIIEKRQSVAFWCNPISGHATLYWYQQILGQGPKLLIQFQNNGVVDDSQLPKDRFSAERLKGVDSTLKIQPAKLEDSAVYLCASRRLAGGVNEQFFGPGTRLTVL.